Listed here are 21 T cell receptor beta chains from one sample, sequenced in a study of follicular helper T cells after annual influenza vaccination. As to time point: 2015-2016 season, 7 days after influenza vaccination. Method: immunoSEQ multiplex PCR; TCRdb's copy keeps in-frame clones and lacks some. The sample gives about 6,800 clones, approximately 81% of which show up once; under 0.7% is in the top ten. Source: CXCR5- memory CD4+ T cells sorted from blood, taken 7 days after influenza vaccination. These receptors were taken from an adult who received the influenza vaccine.

The sample holds a few counts of this clone. This rearrangement joins TRBV7-8 to TRBJ1-6; 7 nucleotides line up with TRBD1. Germline V CDR1 and CDR2: SGHVS, FQNEAQ. There are 15 residues in the CDR3. With V trimmed by 4 bases and J by 10 bases, 10 bases remained unmatched. CDR3 loop: CASSSGQPGGSPLHF. The CDR3 nucleotides are TGTGCCAGCAGCTCGGGACAGCCGGGAGGATCACCCCTCCACTTT.

CDR3 region: CASSRTQGNTEAFF. DNA for the CDR3: TGTGCCAGCAGCCGTACACAGGGTAACACTGAAGCTTTCTTT. The chain recombines TRBV7-9 with TRBJ1-1; possible D gene TRBD1, 6 bases. CDR3 length equals 14 residues. The V end was cut by 5 bases, the J end by 2 bases, with 12 bases between. Looked up from germline, CDR1 is SEHNR and CDR2 is FQNEAQ (reference sequence).

J is TRBJ1-1 and V is TRBV7-9; D remains ambiguous. The ends were cut back, 1 base at V and 1 base at J, with 10 bases in the middle. The CDR3 has 15 residues. From germline, CDR1 is SEHNR and CDR2 FQNEAQ (reference sequence). The CDR3 DNA reads TGTGCCAGCAGCTTAGTGGGTAGAGGGAACACTGAAGCTTTCTTT. The encoded protein is CASSLVGRGNTEAFF.

The chain recombines TRBV2 with TRBJ2-1; D perhaps matches TRBD2 (6 bases). This CDR3 is 15 amino acids long. Looked up from germline, CDR1 is SNHLY and CDR2 is FYNNEI. V was trimmed by 9 bases and J by 7 bases, leaving 22 bases between them. The CDR3 DNA reads TGTGCCAGGGTGAACAGCCGGAGCGGGTTGAATGAGCAGTTCTTC. Amino acid sequence: CARVNSRSGLNEQFF.

V is TRBV7-2 and J is TRBJ2-5; 7 bases fit TRBD2. The V and J ends lost 4 bases and 2 bases, in that order; junction bases with no gene match: 10. Germline CDR1 is SGHTA and CDR2 is FQGNSA. The CDR3 is 16 residues long. The CDR3 sequence is CASSSRRGSGQETQYF. CDR3 DNA sequence: TGTGCCAGCAGCTCCCGGCGGGGGAGCGGGCAAGAGACCCAGTACTTC.

This clone was detected only once. The chain links TRBV30 to TRBJ2-2, with D hard to call. Per germline, CDR1 GTSNPN and CDR2 SVGIG (reference sequence). The CDR3 contains 12 residues. Trimming took off 3 bases at V and 5 bases at J, with 7 bases between the two ends. The CDR3 spells CAWRSGTGELFF. CDR3 DNA sequence: TGTGCCTGGAGGAGTGGGACCGGGGAGCTGTTTTTT.

The CDR3 sequence is CAWSVGTENSPLHF. Here the CDR3 DNA reads TGTGCCTGGAGTGTGGGGACTGAGAATTCACCCCTCCACTTT. The genes are TRBV30 and TRBJ1-6, with D maybe TRBD1 (5 bases). Germline V gene lookup returns CDR1 GTSNPN and CDR2 SVGIG (reference sequence). The V gene lost 0 bases and the J gene lost 7 bases, with 10 bases spanning the gap. The CDR3 contains 14 residues. Combining the CDR3 with reference TRBV30 and TRBJ1-6 gives the whole variable domain SQTIHQWPATLVQPVGSPLSLECTVEGTSNPNLYWYRQAAGRGLQLLFYSVGIGQISSEVPQNLSASRPQDRQFILSSKKLLLSDSGFYLCAWSVGTENSPLHFGNGTRLTVT.

This chain uses TRBV11-2 with TRBJ1-2, with TRBD1 identical over 9 bases. V gave up 6 bases and J gave up 4 bases; unmatched junction bases: 6. From germline, CDR1 is SGHAT and CDR2 FQNNGV. The CDR3 consists of 14 residues. The CDR3: CASRHTGGGYGYTF. The CDR3 nucleotides read TGTGCCAGCAGACATACAGGGGGCGGCTATGGCTACACCTTC.

The rearrangement joins TRBV10-3 to TRBJ2-1; weak D call: TRBD1 (5 bases). CDR3 length: 13 amino acids. CDR1 is ENHRY, CDR2 SYGVKD, per germline. Trimming took 3 bases from V and 6 from J, leaving 9 bases between them. CDR3 DNA sequence: TGTGCCATCAGTGAACAGGTTCTCAATGAGCAGTTCTTC. It codes for CAISEQVLNEQFF.

V is TRBV27 and J is TRBJ2-2; 9 bases are shared with TRBD1. Germline trimming cut 2 bases from V and 5 bases from J; bases unmatched to any gene: 3. The CDR3 covers 15 residues. CDR1 and CDR2 (germline): MNHEY, SMNVEV (reference sequence). In DNA form, the CDR3 reads TGTGCCAGCAGTTTACGACAGGGGGGAACCGGGGAGCTGTTTTTT. Translating it yields CASSLRQGGTGELFF.

In DNA, the CDR3 is TGTGCCAGCAGCCAAATGTCTTTGGACGGCAACTATGGCTACACCTTC. Its translation is CASSQMSLDGNYGYTF. The chain employs TRBV4-2 and TRBJ1-2, with D hard to call. V lost 2 bases and J 2 bases, leaving 15 bases between the germline ends. CDR3 length: 16 amino acids. The germline V gene encodes CDR1 LGHNA and CDR2 YNFKEQ.

The rearrangement links TRBV11-2 to TRBJ2-3, with 16 bases aligning to TRBD2. Germline CDR1 reads SGHAT; CDR2 reads FQNNGV. This CDR3 has 16 residues. V was pared by 3 bases and J by 3 bases, with 0 bases of the junction left unmatched. The CDR3 sequence: CASSLGLAGGTDTQYF. The CDR3 nucleotides are TGTGCCAGCAGCTTGGGACTAGCGGGGGGGACAGATACGCAGTATTTT.

V usage is TRBV5-4 and J usage is TRBJ2-7, with 8 nucleotides matching TRBD1. The CDR3 consists of 16 residues. Trimming at V came to 0 bases and at J to 4 bases, leaving 9 bases not matched to a gene. Germline values: CDR1 SGHNT, CDR2 YYREEE (reference sequence). CDR3 region: CASSLGAGTGPYEQYF. The CDR3 nucleotides are TGTGCCAGCAGCTTGGGGGCCGGGACAGGACCTTACGAGCAGTACTTC.

The chain links TRBV19 to TRBJ2-7, with D possibly being TRBD1 (6 bases). Germline values: CDR1 LNHDA, CDR2 SQIVND (reference sequence). The CDR3 runs 15 residues. Trimming left V 4 bases short and J 2 bases short, with 15 bases between. CDR3 nucleotide sequence: TGTGCCAGTAGTACCTACAGGGCAGAGACCTACGAGCAGTACTTC. Its translation is CASSTYRAETYEQYF.

The V and J genes are TRBV5-4 and TRBJ2-7, with 9 bases lining up with TRBD1. This CDR3 has 15 amino acids. Per germline, CDR1 SGHNT and CDR2 YYREEE (reference sequence). J lost 7 bases, V lost 4 bases, and 12 bases had no gene match. Here the CDR3 reads CASSTPGTGKGEQYF. DNA of the CDR3: TGTGCCAGCAGCACCCCCGGGACAGGGAAGGGTGAGCAGTACTTC.

V is TRBV19 and J is TRBJ1-4, with no clear D. This CDR3 has 14 residues. V was cut by 5 bases and J by 3 bases, with 10 bases left in between. CDR1 is LNHDA and CDR2 is SQIVND in the germline V gene (reference sequence). CDR3 in DNA: TGTGCCAGTAGTGGACGGGCGGCTAATGAAAAACTGTTTTTT. It is translated as CASSGRAANEKLFF.

V usage is TRBV27 and J usage is TRBJ2-3; TRBD2 matches at 16 bases. Per germline, CDR1 MNHEY and CDR2 SMNVEV (reference sequence). Unmatched junction bases numbered 7, after V lost 7 bases and J lost 9 bases. CDR3 length: 15 residues. The CDR3 sequence: CASNRGTSGRATQYF. Written as DNA, the CDR3 is TGTGCCAGCAACAGAGGGACTAGCGGGAGGGCGACGCAGTATTTT.

The J gene is TRBJ2-1, the V gene TRBV11-3; 8 nucleotides match TRBD1. The CDR3 covers 15 residues. J lost 4 bases, V lost 5 bases, and 7 bases had no gene match. In germline, CDR1 is SGHNT, CDR2 YENEEA. This CDR3 reads CASSAQGGQYNEQFF. The DNA of the CDR3 is TGTGCCAGCAGCGCACAGGGGGGACAATACAATGAGCAGTTCTTC.

The rearrangement uses TRBV19 and TRBJ2-2; 9 bases match TRBD2. With 8 bases clipped from V and 4 bases from J, the junction kept 8 bases outside the gene matches. The length of the CDR3 is 15 residues. Per the germline V gene, CDR1 is LNHDA and CDR2 is SQIVND (reference sequence). Written as DNA, the CDR3 is TGTGCCAGTCTCCGACTAGCGGATTCCACCGGGGAGCTGTTTTTT. The encoded protein is CASLRLADSTGELFF.

The V gene is TRBV5-1, the J gene TRBJ2-5; D is unclear. The CDR3 contains 12 residues. Between the trimmed V and J ends, which lost 0 bases and 3 bases, there was a span of 3 bases. Germline lookup yields CDR1 SGHRS and CDR2 YFSETQ. CDR3 bases: TGCGCCAGCAGCTTGGGAGAAGAGACCCAGTACTTC. This translates into CASSLGEETQYF.

J is TRBJ2-3 and V is TRBV19; weak D call: TRBD2 (6 bases). This CDR3 comprises 13 residues. V dropped 8 bases and J dropped 3 bases, with 12 bases sitting between them. Per germline, CDR1 LNHDA and CDR2 SQIVND (reference sequence). The CDR3 loop reads CASSAGRTDTQYF. The CDR3 nucleotides are TGTGCCAGTTCGGCGGGGAGGACAGATACGCAGTATTTT.